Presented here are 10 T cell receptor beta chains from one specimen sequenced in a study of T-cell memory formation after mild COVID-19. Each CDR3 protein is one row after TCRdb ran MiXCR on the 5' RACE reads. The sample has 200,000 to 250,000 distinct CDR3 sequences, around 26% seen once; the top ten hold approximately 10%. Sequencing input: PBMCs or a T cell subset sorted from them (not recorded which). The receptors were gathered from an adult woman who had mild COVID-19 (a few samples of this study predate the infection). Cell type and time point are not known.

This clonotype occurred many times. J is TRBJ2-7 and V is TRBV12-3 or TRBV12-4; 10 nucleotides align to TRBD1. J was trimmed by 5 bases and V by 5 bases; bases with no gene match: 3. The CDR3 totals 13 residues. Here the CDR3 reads CASSLGTGDEQYF. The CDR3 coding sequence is TGTGCCAGCAGTCTCGGGACAGGGGACGAGCAGTACTTC.

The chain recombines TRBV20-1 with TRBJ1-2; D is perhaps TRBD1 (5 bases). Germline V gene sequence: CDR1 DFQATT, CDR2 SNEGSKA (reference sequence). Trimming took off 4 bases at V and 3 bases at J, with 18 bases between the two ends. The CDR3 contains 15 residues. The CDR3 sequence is CSAIGSGAGDYGYTF. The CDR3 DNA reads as TGCAGTGCTATCGGCTCCGGGGCAGGAGACTATGGCTACACCTTC.

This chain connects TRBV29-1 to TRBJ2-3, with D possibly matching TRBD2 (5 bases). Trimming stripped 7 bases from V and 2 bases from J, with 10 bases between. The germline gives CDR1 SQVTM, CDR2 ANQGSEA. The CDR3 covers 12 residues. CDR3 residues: CSGADFTDTQYF. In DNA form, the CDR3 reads TGCAGCGGAGCGGATTTCACAGATACGCAGTATTTT.

The DNA for the CDR3 is TGTGCCAGCAGCTCCGATGCGGCTAGCGGGGGGCCCCAGTACTTC. This translates into CASSSDAASGGPQYF. V gene TRBV6-5 combines with J gene TRBJ2-5; the match to TRBD2 covers 11 bases. From germline, CDR1 is MNHEY and CDR2 SVGAGI. The CDR3 is 15 residues long. V was pared by 6 bases and J by 9 bases, with 12 bases of the junction left unmatched.

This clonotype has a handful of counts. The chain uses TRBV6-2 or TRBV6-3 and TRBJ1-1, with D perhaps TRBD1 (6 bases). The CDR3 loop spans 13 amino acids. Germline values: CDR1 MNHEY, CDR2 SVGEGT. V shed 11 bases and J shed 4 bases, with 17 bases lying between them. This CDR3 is CAHKGDGRTEAFF. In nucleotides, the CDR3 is TGTGCCCACAAGGGGGATGGGCGCACTGAAGCTTTCTTT.

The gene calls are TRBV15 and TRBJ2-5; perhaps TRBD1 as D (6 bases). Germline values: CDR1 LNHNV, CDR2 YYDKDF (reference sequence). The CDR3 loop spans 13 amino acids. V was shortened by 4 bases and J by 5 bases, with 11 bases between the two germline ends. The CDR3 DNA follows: TGTGCCACCAGCACAGGGGACGGGGAGACCCAGTACTTC. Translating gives CATSTGDGETQYF.

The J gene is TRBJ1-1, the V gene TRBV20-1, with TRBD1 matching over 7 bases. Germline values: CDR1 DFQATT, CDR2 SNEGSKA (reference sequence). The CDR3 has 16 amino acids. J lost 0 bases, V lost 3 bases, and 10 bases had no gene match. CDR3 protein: CSASRQGRVLNTEAFF. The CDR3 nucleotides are TGCAGTGCTAGCAGACAGGGTAGGGTCCTGAACACTGAAGCTTTCTTT.

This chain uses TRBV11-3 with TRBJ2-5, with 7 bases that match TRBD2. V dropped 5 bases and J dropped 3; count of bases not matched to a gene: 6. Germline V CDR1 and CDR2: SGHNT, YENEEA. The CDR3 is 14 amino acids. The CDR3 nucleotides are TGTGCCAGCAGCCGCGGGAGTGCCAAAGAGACCCAGTACTTC. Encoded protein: CASSRGSAKETQYF. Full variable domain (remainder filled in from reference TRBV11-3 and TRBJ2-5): EAGVVQSPRYKIIEKKQPVAFWCNPISGHNTLYWYLQNLGQGPELLIRYENEEAVDDSQLPKDRFSAERLKGVDSTLKIQPAELGDSAVYLCASSRGSAKETQYFGPGTRLLVL.

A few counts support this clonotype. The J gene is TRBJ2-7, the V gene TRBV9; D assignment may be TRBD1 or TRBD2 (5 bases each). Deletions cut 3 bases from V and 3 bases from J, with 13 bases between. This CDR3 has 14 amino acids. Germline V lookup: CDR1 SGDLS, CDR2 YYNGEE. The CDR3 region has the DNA TGTGCCAGCAGCGACGACCGGGACGACTACGAGCAGTACTTC. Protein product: CASSDDRDDYEQYF.

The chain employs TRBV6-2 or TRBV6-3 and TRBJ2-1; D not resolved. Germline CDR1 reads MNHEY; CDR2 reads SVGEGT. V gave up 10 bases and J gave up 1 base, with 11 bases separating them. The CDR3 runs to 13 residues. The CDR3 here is CATKWGSYNEQFF. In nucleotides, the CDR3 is TGTGCCACCAAGTGGGGATCCTACAATGAGCAGTTCTTC.